This TCR beta chain emerged from a study of cytomegalovirus exposure and HLA in healthy donors (dated by TCRdb to 2016 to 2017). Concerning the study at large: The 700 or so repertoires of the first cohort and the approximately 110 validation repertoires were produced on the same platform, according to a later analysis. To predict cytomegalovirus infection status, the study brought together high-throughput TCR immunosequencing, statistical association of individual TCRs with disease status, and machine learning. The aim of the study was to test whether cataloging public T cell receptors could identify signatures of past pathogen exposure. A separate validation cohort of some 130 different subjects was used in addition to the 666-subject first cohort. General conclusions and limits of the study: A later analysis had no HLA typing for the validation cohort, so co-occurrence there was scored across all 110 or so repertoires. The study listed approximately 150 TCR beta chains as associated with cytomegalovirus. Three of the identified cytomegalovirus-associated TCR beta chains were confirmed in vitro to be specific for cytomegalovirus antigens. The classifier was reported to diagnose cytomegalovirus status with high specificity and sensitivity in both the original and validation cohorts. In a later analysis, TCRs clustered in the first cohort were found to also tend to co-occur in the 110 or so validation repertoires, with 94% of cluster scores above 0. Most TCR sequences were seen in very few donors, while some public TCRs were found in many individuals. It was suggested by the authors that the approach could potentially be generalized to other disease states and immunological phenotypes.

The cysteine opens and the phenylalanine closes a CDR3 of 16 amino acids. The retained sequence is limited to the CDR3, 48 bases, with the frame set at the first base. The germline ends are 16 bases apart after V is trimmed by 1 base and J by 4 bases. The germline V gene (reference sequence) supplies CDR1 SEHNR and CDR2 FQNEAQ. The library was built by means of the immunoSEQ multiplex PCR assay. Concerning the study's data processing: To diagnose cytomegalovirus status from the catalog of TCR beta chain sequences, a statistical classification framework was built. TCRdb provides this immuneACCESS table in a form limited to in-frame rearrangements. Some clones are lacking; in checked studies, under half of them reflect an unresolved V gene, and why the rest are absent is not known. Clone size and V and J calls were adopted from that table, with D and trimming inferred from the DNA. This sample gives 50,000 or so clones in total; around nine tenths of them show up just once. Clones ranked in the top ten supply 2.2% of the sample.

On this clone itself: The clone's antigen remains unknown. Per-base quality was not reported, and no clone a single base away is much larger than it.

The donors were included in the validation cohort of approximately 130 subjects, a group kept apart from the roughly 730-subject first cohort. The sequencing input was PBMCs. The sequence derives from a woman younger than 45 in good health and CMV-seronegative. The sequence joins TRBV7-9 to TRBJ2-5; matching of 5 bases hints at TRBD2 as the D gene. Here is the DNA: TGTGCCAGCAGCTTAGGTGAAGCGGCAAGAGGAGAGACCCAGTACTTC. It translates to CASSLGEAARGETQYF. Supplemented by the reference TRBV7-9 and TRBJ2-5 proteins around the CDR3, the complete variable domain is DTGVSQNPRHKITKRGQNVTFRCDPISEHNRLYWYRQTLGQGPEFLTYFQNEAQLEKSRLLSDRFSAERPKGSFSTLEIQRTEQGDSAMYLCASSLGEAARGETQYFGPGTRLLVL.